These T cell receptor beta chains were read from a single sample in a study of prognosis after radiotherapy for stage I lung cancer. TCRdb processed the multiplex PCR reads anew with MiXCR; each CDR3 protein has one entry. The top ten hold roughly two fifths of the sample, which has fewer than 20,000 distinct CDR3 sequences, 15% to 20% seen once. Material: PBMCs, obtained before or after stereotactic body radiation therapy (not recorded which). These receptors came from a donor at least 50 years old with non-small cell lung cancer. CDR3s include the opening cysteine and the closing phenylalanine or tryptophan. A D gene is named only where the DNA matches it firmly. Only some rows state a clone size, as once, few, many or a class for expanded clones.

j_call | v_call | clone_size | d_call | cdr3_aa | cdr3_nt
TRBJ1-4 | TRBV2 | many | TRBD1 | CASRGTDTTNEKLFF | TGTGCCAGCAGAGGGACAGACACAACTAATGAAAAACTGTTTTTT
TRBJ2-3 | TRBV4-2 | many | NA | CASSQVWLSRTDTQYF | TGTGCCAGCAGCCAAGTCTGGCTATCCCGCACAGATACGCAGTATTTT
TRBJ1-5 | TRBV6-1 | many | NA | CASSESGLGGPNQPQHF | TGTGCCAGCAGTGAGTCCGGCCTTGGTGGGCCCAATCAGCCCCAGCATTTT
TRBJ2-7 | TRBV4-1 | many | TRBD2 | CASSHHPTSGSYEQYF | TGCGCCAGCAGCCACCACCCGACTAGCGGGAGCTACGAGCAGTACTTC
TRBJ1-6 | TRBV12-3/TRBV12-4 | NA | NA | CASSFGLPNHSPLHF | TGTGCCAGCAGTTTTGGGCTACCGAACCATTCACCCCTCCACTTT
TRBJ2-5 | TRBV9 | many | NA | CASSVAGGSVRETQYF | TGTGCCAGCAGCGTAGCTGGGGGGAGTGTAAGGGAGACCCAGTACTTC
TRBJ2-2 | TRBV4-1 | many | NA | CASSRPRGGLTGTGELFF | TGCGCCAGCAGCCGACCCCGGGGCGGCTTAACTGGCACCGGGGAGCTGTTTTTT
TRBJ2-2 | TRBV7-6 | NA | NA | CASSTGLPFQGELFF | TGTGCCAGCAGCACGGGACTTCCTTTTCAGGGGGAGCTGTTTTTT
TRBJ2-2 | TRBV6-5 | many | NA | CASSYLAGTGELFF | TGTGCCAGCAGTTACCTTGCAGGAACCGGGGAGCTGTTTTTT
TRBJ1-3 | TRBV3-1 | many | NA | CASSDQGSGNTIYF | TGTGCCAGCAGTGACCAGGGCTCGGGAAACACCATATATTTT
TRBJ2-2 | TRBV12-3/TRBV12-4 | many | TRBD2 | CASSQVRGGTGELFF | TGTGCCAGCAGTCAGGTGCGGGGGGGCACCGGGGAGCTGTTTTTT
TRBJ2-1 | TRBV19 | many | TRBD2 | CASRSGAGGPGRPYNEQFF | TGTGCCAGTAGAAGCGGGGCGGGGGGGCCGGGGAGGCCCTACAATGAGCAGTTCTTC
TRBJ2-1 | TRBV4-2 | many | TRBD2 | CASSQVRGRAGGPEEEQFF | TGTGCCAGCAGCCAAGTCAGAGGGCGGGCGGGAGGGCCGGAGGAAGAGCAGTTCTTC
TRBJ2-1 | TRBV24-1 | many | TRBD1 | CATSDSGQGSQFF | TGTGCCACCAGTGATTCCGGACAGGGTTCGCAGTTCTTC
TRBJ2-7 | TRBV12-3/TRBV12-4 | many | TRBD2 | CASSRGTSGSRNEQYF | TGTGCCAGCAGCAGGGGAACTAGCGGGAGTAGGAACGAGCAGTACTTC
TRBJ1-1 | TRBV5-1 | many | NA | CASNWLGDTEAFF | TGCGCCAGCAACTGGCTTGGGGACACTGAAGCTTTCTTT
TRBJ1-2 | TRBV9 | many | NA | CASSATEGGLNYGYTF | TGTGCCAGCAGCGCGACCGAGGGAGGGTTGAATTATGGCTACACCTTC
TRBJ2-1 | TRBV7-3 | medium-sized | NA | CASSQGTDEQFF | TGTGCCAGCAGCCAAGGGACTGATGAGCAGTTCTTC
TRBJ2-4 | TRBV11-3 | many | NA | CASTPRSLGSKNIQYF | TGTGCCAGCACCCCCCGGAGCTTGGGTTCCAAAAACATTCAGTACTTC
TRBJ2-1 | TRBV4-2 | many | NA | CASGEGADNEQFF | TGTGCCAGCGGAGAGGGAGCAGACAATGAGCAGTTCTTC
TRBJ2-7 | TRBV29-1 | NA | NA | CSVARDYEQYF | TGCAGCGTTGCAAGGGATTACGAGCAGTACTTC
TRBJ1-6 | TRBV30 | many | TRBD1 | CAGRQGGNNSPLHF | TGTGCCGGCCGACAGGGGGGTAATAATTCACCCCTCCACTTT
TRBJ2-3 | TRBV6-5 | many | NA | CASSYGVTIDTQYF | TGTGCCAGCAGTTACGGGGTCACGATAGATACGCAGTATTTT
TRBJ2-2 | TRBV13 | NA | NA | CASSLKVGELFF | TGTGCCAGCAGCTTAAAAGTCGGGGAGCTGTTTTTT
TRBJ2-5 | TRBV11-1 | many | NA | CASSLAGDGQETQYF | TGTGCCAGCAGCTTAGCGGGGGACGGCCAAGAGACCCAGTACTTC
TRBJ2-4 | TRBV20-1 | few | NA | CSASSGAKNIQYF | TGCAGTGCTAGCTCCGGAGCCAAAAACATTCAGTACTTC
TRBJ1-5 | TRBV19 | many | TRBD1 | CASRQGRNLPQHF | TGTGCCAGCCGACAGGGGCGGAATCTGCCCCAGCATTTT
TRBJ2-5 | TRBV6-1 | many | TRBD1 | CASSPGTGEEETQYF | TGTGCCAGCAGTCCCGGGACAGGGGAAGAAGAGACCCAGTACTTC
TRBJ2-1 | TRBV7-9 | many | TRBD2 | CASRPASGRAELDEQFF | TGTGCCAGCAGACCCGCTAGCGGGAGGGCCGAGTTGGATGAGCAGTTCTTC
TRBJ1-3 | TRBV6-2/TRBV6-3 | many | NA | CASSVTQDSGNTIYF | TGTGCCAGCAGTGTAACGCAGGACTCTGGAAACACCATATATTTT
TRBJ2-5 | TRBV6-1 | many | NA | CASSSSWGGRLNQETQYF | TGTGCCAGCAGCAGCTCTTGGGGAGGCAGATTAAACCAAGAGACCCAGTACTTC
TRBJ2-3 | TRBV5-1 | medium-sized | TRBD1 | CASSSPGQSTDTQYF | TGCGCCAGCAGCTCACCGGGACAGAGCACAGATACGCAGTATTTT
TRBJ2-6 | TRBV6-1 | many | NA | CASSARAGSGANVLTF | TGTGCCAGCAGTGCAAGGGCGGGCTCTGGGGCCAACGTCCTGACTTTC
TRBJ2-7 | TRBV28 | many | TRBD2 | CASSLLAGVNEQYF | TGTGCCAGCAGCCTTCTAGCGGGAGTCAACGAGCAGTACTTC
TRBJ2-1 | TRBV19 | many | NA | CASSIIGFGDNEQFF | TGTGCCAGTAGTATAATAGGTTTCGGTGACAATGAGCAGTTCTTC
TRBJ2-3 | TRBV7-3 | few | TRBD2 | CASSLTAGGTTDTQYF | TGTGCCAGCAGCTTAACGGCGGGGGGGACCACAGATACGCAGTATTTT
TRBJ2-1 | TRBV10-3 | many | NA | CATTESSYNEQFF | TGTGCCACTACCGAAAGCTCCTACAATGAGCAGTTCTTC
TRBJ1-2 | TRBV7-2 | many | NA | CASSLRGGYGYTF | TGTGCCAGCAGCTTACGGGGGGGCTATGGCTACACCTTC
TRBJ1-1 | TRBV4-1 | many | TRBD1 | CASSQGLRGINTEAFF | TGCGCCAGCAGCCAAGGTCTCAGGGGGATAAACACTGAAGCTTTCTTT
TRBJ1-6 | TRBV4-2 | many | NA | CASNIGGTVWNSPLHF | TGTGCCAGCAACATAGGGGGGACGGTGTGGAATTCACCCCTCCACTTT